The 32 T cell receptor beta chains in this list originate from one sample, sequenced in a study of blood T cell repertoires in COVID-19. The protocol was immunoSEQ multiplex PCR, while the TCRdb copy is restricted to in-frame clones and leaves out a portion. Here the sample spans a few hundred thousand clones, approximately 90% being singletons. The sequenced sample consisted of PBMCs or T cells enriched from blood (not recorded which). The receptor set was obtained from a woman aged 18-29 years who had recovered from COVID-19.

The chain joins TRBV5-8 to TRBJ1-5; D gene uncertain. Germline V gene sequence: CDR1 SGHTS, CDR2 YDEGEE. This CDR3 has 15 amino acids. With 1 base removed from V and 0 bases from J, the gap between germline ends came to 8 bases. CDR3 loop: CASSLWGDSNQPQHF. Here the CDR3 DNA reads TGTGCCAGCAGCTTGTGGGGAGATAGCAATCAGCCCCAGCATTTT.

The chain has TRBV2 and TRBJ2-3; a weak D match, TRBD1 (5 bases). Trimming removed 9 bases at V and 1 base at J, with 11 bases between. CDR3 length: 13 amino acids. The germline CDR1 and CDR2 sequences are SNHLY and FYNNEI. The CDR3 sequence: CASRQQGTDTQYF. The DNA of the CDR3 is TGTGCCAGTAGACAACAGGGCACAGATACGCAGTATTTT. Filled out from reference TRBV2 and TRBJ2-3, the complete variable domain reads EPEVTQTPSHQVTQMGQEVILRCVPISNHLYFYWYRQILGQKVEFLVSFYNNEISEKSEIFDDQFSVERPDGSNFTLKIRSTKLEDSAMYFCASRQQGTDTQYFGPGTRLTVL.

DNA of the CDR3: TGTGCCACCAGTGACCGGTGGGGGACAGGGGGCAAGGCGATCAATGAGCAGTTCTTC. Protein: CATSDRWGTGGKAINEQFF. The genes are TRBV24-1 and TRBJ2-1, with 12 bases identical to TRBD1. V was pared by 4 bases and J by 6 bases, with 15 bases of the junction left unmatched. The length of the CDR3 is 19 residues. Germline V lookup: CDR1 KGHDR, CDR2 SFDVKD.

This clone was seen a single time. This chain joins TRBV15 and TRBJ2-7; 7 bases are a match to TRBD1. The germline gives CDR1 LNHNV, CDR2 YYDKDF (reference sequence). With V trimmed by 5 bases and J by 4 bases, 11 bases remained unmatched. The CDR3 spans 15 residues. The CDR3 nucleotides read TGTGCCACCAGCCGAGCTTGGGACAGCGATTACGAGCAGTACTTC. Its translation: CATSRAWDSDYEQYF.

The chain links TRBV18 to TRBJ2-7, with D possibly matching TRBD1 (5 bases). The CDR3 runs to 16 residues. V lost 1 base and J 3 bases, leaving 16 bases between the germline ends. Germline V gene lookup returns CDR1 KGHSH and CDR2 LQKENI. DNA of the CDR3: TGTGCCAGCTCACCACAGGGGCCTTCCGTCGACTACGAGCAGTACTTC. This codes for CASSPQGPSVDYEQYF.

This sequence joins TRBV5-1 and TRBJ2-1, with D possibly matching TRBD2 (7 bases). The CDR3 extends over 15 amino acids. Per the germline V gene, CDR1 is SGHRS and CDR2 is YFSETQ. Trimming pared 1 base from V and 5 bases from J, leaving 13 bases between. In DNA, the CDR3 is TGCGCCAGCAGCTTGAGGTCGGGGGGCCACAATGAGCAGTTCTTC. It encodes CASSLRSGGHNEQFF.

The chain links TRBV6-5 to TRBJ1-1; no clear D. The V end was cut by 8 bases, the J end by 1 base, with 11 bases between. The CDR3 totals 13 residues. Germline values: CDR1 MNHEY, CDR2 SVGAGI. The CDR3 protein is CASGGNSNTEAFF. DNA for the CDR3: TGTGCCAGCGGCGGGAACTCGAACACTGAAGCTTTCTTT.

V gene TRBV6-1 combines with J gene TRBJ1-2, with TRBD1 matching over 8 bases. Trimming took 3 bases from V and 2 from J; bases not matched to a gene: 11. The germline V gene has CDR1 MNHNS and CDR2 SASEGT. This CDR3 is 17 amino acids long. The CDR3 loop is CASSDLSGGVVNYGYTF. The CDR3 DNA sequence: TGTGCCAGCAGTGATTTGTCAGGGGGCGTAGTGAACTATGGCTACACCTTC.

This clone was recorded once. V is TRBV4-2 and J is TRBJ2-1; 9 bases map to TRBD1. V was clipped by 2 bases and J by 9 bases; unmatched bases: 14. The CDR3 extends over 17 amino acids. Germline lookup yields CDR1 LGHNA and CDR2 YNFKEQ. Here the CDR3 reads CASSQPTGTGSSGEQFF. The CDR3 DNA follows: TGTGCCAGCAGCCAACCAACCGGGACAGGGTCCTCTGGTGAGCAGTTCTTC.

This sequence joins TRBV4-3 and TRBJ2-7, with TRBD2 identical over 7 bases. The V gene end was trimmed by 0 bases and the J gene end by 0 bases; junction bases not matched to a gene: 5. The germline V gene has CDR1 LGHNA and CDR2 YSLEER. The CDR3 is 16 amino acids. The CDR3 is CASSQDTSGASYEQYF. CDR3 nucleotide sequence: TGCGCCAGCAGCCAAGATACGAGCGGGGCCTCCTACGAGCAGTACTTC.

This chain connects TRBV5-1 to TRBJ1-1; 9 bases fit TRBD1. The germline V gene encodes CDR1 SGHRS and CDR2 YFSETQ. This CDR3 contains 14 residues. The V segment lost 4 bases and the J segment 5 bases; nucleotides outside the gene matches: 6. Here the CDR3 reads CASSKDRGGTEAFF. The DNA of the CDR3 is TGCGCCAGCAGCAAGGACAGGGGAGGAACTGAAGCTTTCTTT.

The chain is built from TRBV6-2 or TRBV6-3 and TRBJ1-5, with 7 bases matching TRBD1. The CDR3 runs 18 residues. Germline V gene lookup returns CDR1 MNHEY and CDR2 SVGEGT. Trimming at V came to 2 bases and at J to 0 bases, leaving 10 bases not matched to a gene. Written as DNA, the CDR3 is TGTGCCAGCAGTTACCCCCTCAGGGGGAAATATAGCAATCAGCCCCAGCATTTT. Its protein is CASSYPLRGKYSNQPQHF.

The chain recombines TRBV7-2 with TRBJ1-5; no clear D. V was pared by 2 bases and J by 7 bases, with 9 bases between. Germline CDR1 SGHTA, CDR2 FQGNSA. CDR3 size: 13 residues. In nucleotides, the CDR3 is TGTGCCAGCAGCTTACAGGCCTGGCAGCCCCAGCATTTT. Protein: CASSLQAWQPQHF.

This clone was counted a single time. This rearrangement joins TRBV28 to TRBJ2-2, with D possibly matching TRBD1 (6 bases). The CDR3 has 12 amino acids. V was trimmed by 8 bases and J by 7 bases, leaving 11 bases between them. Germline assignment: CDR1 MDHEN and CDR2 SYDVKM. This chain's CDR3 is CASWGHSGELFF. The CDR3 bases are TGTGCCAGCTGGGGGCATAGCGGGGAGCTGTTTTTT. The whole variable domain, filled in from reference TRBV28 and TRBJ2-2, reads DVKVTQSSRYLVKRTGEKVFLECVQDMDHENMFWYRQDPGLGLRLIYFSYDVKMKEKGDIPEGYSVSREKKERFSLILESASTNQTSMYLCASWGHSGELFFGEGSRLTVL.

V and J are TRBV6-5 and TRBJ2-2; a weak D match, TRBD1 (6 bases). Germline lookup yields CDR1 MNHEY and CDR2 SVGAGI. The CDR3 length is 13 residues. With 4 bases removed from V and 6 bases from J, the gap between germline ends came to 9 bases. The CDR3 bases are TGTGCCAGCAGTTGGGCAGGGGCCGGGGAGCTGTTTTTT. Translation gives CASSWAGAGELFF.

This chain connects TRBV5-1 to TRBJ1-2; D remains unclear. The CDR3 is made up of 13 amino acids. CDR1 SGHRS and CDR2 YFSETQ come from the germline V gene. Trimming left V 0 bases short and J 4 bases short, with 7 bases between. Here the CDR3 DNA reads TGCGCCAGCAGCTTGGACAGTTCCTATGGCTACACCTTC. Translated: CASSLDSSYGYTF.

This clone came up a few times. V usage is TRBV10-3 and J usage is TRBJ1-2; 8 positions match TRBD1. Per the germline V gene, CDR1 is ENHRY and CDR2 is SYGVKD. This CDR3 spans 12 amino acids. J was trimmed by 8 bases and V by 10 bases; bases with no gene match: 9. The CDR3 is CATDRGFGGYTF. CDR3 in DNA: TGTGCCACCGACAGGGGCTTTGGCGGCTACACCTTC.

This rearrangement joins TRBV5-6 to TRBJ2-3; 7 bases line up with TRBD1. Trimming at V came to 3 bases and at J to 4 bases, leaving 5 bases not matched to a gene. Germline V gene data show CDR1 as SGHDT and CDR2 as YYEEEE. The CDR3 runs to 14 residues. The chain's CDR3 is CASSSGTDPDTQYF. Written as DNA, the CDR3 is TGTGCCAGCAGCTCCGGGACAGATCCAGATACGCAGTATTTT.

V usage is TRBV28 and J usage is TRBJ2-1; maybe TRBD2 (5 bases). CDR3 length: 12 residues. From germline, CDR1 is MDHEN and CDR2 SYDVKM. Between the trimmed V and J ends, which lost 5 bases and 3 bases, there was a span of 5 bases. In DNA, the CDR3 is TGTGCCAGCAGTCGGGGCTACAATGAGCAGTTCTTC. Translating gives CASSRGYNEQFF.

The chain recombines TRBV5-1 with TRBJ1-1, with D perhaps TRBD1 (5 bases). Trimming stripped 4 bases from V and 1 base from J, with 11 bases between. The CDR3 consists of 14 residues. Per germline, CDR1 SGHRS and CDR2 YFSETQ. CDR3 bases: TGCGCCAGCAGCCCATTCGGGGGGAACACTGAAGCTTTCTTT. Protein sequence: CASSPFGGNTEAFF.

The V call is TRBV7-6, the J call TRBJ1-2; the match to TRBD1 covers 7 bases. From germline, CDR1 is SGHVS and CDR2 FNYEAQ. Trimming took 1 base from V and 4 from J; bases not matched to a gene: 3. The CDR3 has 14 amino acids. The CDR3 here is CASSLGRDSYGYTF. The CDR3 nucleotides are TGTGCCAGCAGCTTAGGAAGGGACAGCTATGGCTACACCTTC.

The chain uses TRBV2 and TRBJ1-1; D unclear. The germline gives CDR1 SNHLY, CDR2 FYNNEI. The V and J ends lost 0 bases and 3 bases respectively, with 17 bases between them. The CDR3 is 17 amino acids. DNA for the CDR3: TGTGCCAGCAGTGAAGCGTTGAGAACCCGTCCTGACACTGAAGCTTTCTTT. This encodes CASSEALRTRPDTEAFF.

This chain uses TRBV7-3 with TRBJ1-2, with D possibly TRBD1 on 5 matching bases. The CDR3 runs 13 residues. The V end was cut by 5 bases, the J end by 0 bases, with 7 bases between. Germline CDR1 and CDR2: SGHTA and FQGTGA. The CDR3 DNA is TGTGCCAGCAGCGTGACAGCTAACTATGGCTACACCTTC. Residues: CASSVTANYGYTF.

This clone appeared once. This chain uses TRBV7-9 with TRBJ2-5; 9 bases agree with TRBD1. The length of the CDR3 is 15 residues. V trimming: 5 bases; J trimming: 3 bases; junction bases outside the gene matches: 7. The V gene's germline CDR1 is SEHNR and CDR2 FQNEAQ (reference sequence). CDR3 sequence reads: CASSLDRGTKETQYF. The CDR3 nucleotides are TGTGCCAGCAGCCTGGACAGGGGAACAAAAGAGACCCAGTACTTC.

This sequence joins TRBV4-2 and TRBJ2-7, with D possibly being TRBD1 (5 bases). Germline lookup yields CDR1 LGHNA and CDR2 YNFKEQ. Trimming removed 3 bases at V and 3 bases at J, with 15 bases between. This CDR3 is 15 amino acids long. CDR3: CASSQAIQAHYEQYF. DNA of the CDR3: TGTGCCAGCAGCCAGGCAATACAGGCACACTACGAGCAGTACTTC.

This rearrangement joins TRBV9 to TRBJ2-2; D not certain. Germline V lookup: CDR1 SGDLS, CDR2 YYNGEE. This CDR3 is built from 15 residues. The V end was cut by 0 bases, the J end by 2 bases, with 8 bases between. The CDR3 here is CASSVELDNTGELFF. CDR3 sequence (DNA): TGTGCCAGCAGCGTAGAATTAGATAACACCGGGGAGCTGTTTTTT.

The chain has TRBV7-8 and TRBJ1-1; D unclear. CDR3 size: 14 residues. CDR1 is SGHVS, CDR2 FQNEAQ, per germline. The V gene lost 0 bases and the J gene lost 2 bases, with 7 bases spanning the gap. The CDR3 spells CASSLANTNTEAFF. CDR3 DNA sequence: TGTGCCAGCAGCTTAGCCAACACCAACACTGAAGCTTTCTTT.

This chain links TRBV11-2 with TRBJ2-3; 10 nucleotides line up with TRBD1. Trimming cost V 8 bases and J 2 bases; bases outside gene matches: 7. Germline V gives CDR1 SGHAT, CDR2 FQNNGV. The CDR3 covers 15 residues. The CDR3 region is CASGRTGGSTDTQYF. The CDR3, as DNA: TGTGCCAGCGGCCGGACAGGGGGTTCCACAGATACGCAGTATTTT.

J is TRBJ1-1 and V is TRBV2; D gene ambiguous. Germline V gene sequence: CDR1 SNHLY, CDR2 FYNNEI. Trimming shortened V by 8 bases and J by 8 bases, and 12 bases separated the two germline ends. The CDR3 extends over 11 amino acids. CDR3: CASGAGWEAFF. Written as DNA, the CDR3 is TGTGCCAGCGGAGCGGGGTGGGAAGCTTTCTTT.

This rearrangement joins TRBV6-5 to TRBJ2-5, with 9 bases fitting TRBD1. The V and J ends lost 10 bases and 5 bases, in that order; junction bases with no gene match: 11. The CDR3 has 14 amino acids. From germline, CDR1 is MNHEY and CDR2 SVGAGI. In DNA form, the CDR3 reads TGTGCCACCTCATCCGGGACAGGGTCCGAGACCCAGTACTTC. Translating gives CATSSGTGSETQYF.

The CDR3 loop is CASSIGWTGPHQPQHF. CDR3 DNA: TGTGCCAGTAGTATAGGGTGGACAGGGCCCCATCAGCCCCAGCATTTT. This rearrangement joins TRBV19 to TRBJ1-5; 8 nucleotides agree with TRBD1. V lost 1 base, J lost 5 bases, and 7 bases stayed unmatched. The CDR3 is 16 amino acids. CDR1 is LNHDA and CDR2 is SQIVND in the germline V gene (reference sequence).

This clone occurred once. The rearrangement joins TRBV7-9 to TRBJ2-3; 7 positions match TRBD2. V was clipped by 4 bases and J by 2 bases; unmatched bases: 3. The CDR3 covers 14 residues. Germline assignment: CDR1 SEHNR and CDR2 FQNEAQ (reference sequence). The CDR3 bases are TGTGCCAGCAGCTCAGCGGGGCTCACAGATACGCAGTATTTT. Its translation: CASSSAGLTDTQYF. The full variable domain, completed using reference TRBV7-9 and TRBJ2-3, is DTGVSQNPRHKITKRGQNVTFRCDPISEHNRLYWYRQTLGQGPEFLTYFQNEAQLEKSRLLSDRFSAERPKGSFSTLEIQRTEQGDSAMYLCASSSAGLTDTQYFGPGTRLTVL.